These 13 T cell receptor beta chains share one sample of origin, sequenced in a study of cytomegalovirus exposure and HLA in healthy donors (dated 2017 in TCRdb). Library generation was performed with the immunoSEQ multiplex PCR assay. TCRdb took over this immuneACCESS table, retaining in-frame rearrangements with V and J assigned. Such tables are incomplete; in checked studies, under half of the missing clones stem from an unresolved V gene, and the remainder is unexplained. Recorded for this sample are approximately 280,000 clones; 70% to 90% of them occurred a single time. The ten most abundant clones make up about 0.99% of the sample. Sequenced material: PBMCs. The receptors were sampled from a woman aged 18-35 years in good health and CMV-seronegative.

This chain connects TRBV28 to TRBJ1-2; D unclear. The CDR3 length is 15 residues. Germline V gene lookup returns CDR1 MDHEN and CDR2 SYDVKM. With 7 bases removed from V and 2 bases from J, the gap between germline ends came to 17 bases. CDR3 bases: TGTGCCAGCATCCCCATACTAACGGGAAACTATGGCTACACCTTC. Translated: CASIPILTGNYGYTF.

The chain couples TRBV7-2 to TRBJ2-1, with 8 bases identical to TRBD2. This CDR3 contains 14 residues. J lost 2 bases, V lost 8 bases, and 5 bases had no gene match. Germline V gene data show CDR1 as SGHTA and CDR2 as FQGNSA. CDR3 amino acids: CASAAGGPYNEQFF. DNA of the CDR3: TGTGCCAGCGCGGCGGGAGGCCCCTACAATGAGCAGTTCTTC. The full variable domain, rest sourced from reference TRBV7-2 and TRBJ2-1, is GAGVSQSPSNKVTEKGKDVELRCDPISGHTALYWYRQSLGQGLEFLIYFQGNSAPDKSGLPSDRFSAERTGGSVSTLTIQRTQQEDSAVYLCASAAGGPYNEQFFGPGTRLTVL.

V gene TRBV9 combines with J gene TRBJ2-1, with D perhaps matching TRBD2 (6 bases). Germline CDR1 reads SGDLS; CDR2 reads YYNGEE. The V gene lost 4 bases and the J gene lost 8 bases, with 19 bases spanning the gap. The CDR3 covers 15 residues. The CDR3 is CASSLIAAEGHEQFF. Here the CDR3 DNA reads TGTGCCAGCAGCTTGATAGCGGCCGAGGGGCATGAGCAGTTCTTC.

The genes are TRBV5-6 and TRBJ1-3; 7 bases line up with TRBD1. This CDR3 contains 15 residues. CDR1 and CDR2 (germline): SGHDT, YYEEEE. V lost 2 bases and J lost 1; bases outside the gene matches: 3. CDR3: CASSLGGASGNTIYF. Here the CDR3 DNA reads TGTGCCAGCAGCTTAGGGGGCGCTTCTGGAAACACCATATATTTT.

The rearrangement joins TRBV7-9 to TRBJ2-7; tentative D call: TRBD2 (6 bases). The germline CDR1 and CDR2 sequences are SEHNR and FQNEAQ (reference sequence). V was pared by 5 bases and J by 3 bases, with 8 bases between. The CDR3 extends over 12 amino acids. As DNA, the CDR3 is TGTGCCAGCAGCACGGGGGTCTACGAGCAGTACTTC. Protein: CASSTGVYEQYF.

V gene TRBV4-3 combines with J gene TRBJ2-7, with 9 bases matching TRBD2. The CDR3 is 16 amino acids. Per germline, CDR1 LGHNA and CDR2 YSLEER. Trimming cost V 2 bases and J 2 bases; bases outside gene matches: 7. CDR3 in amino acids: CASSQYSGRDPYEQYF. The CDR3 DNA reads TGCGCCAGCAGCCAATATAGCGGGAGAGACCCCTACGAGCAGTACTTC.

The V call is TRBV7-2, the J call TRBJ2-7; 7 bases fit TRBD1. The CDR3 contains 16 residues. Per the germline V gene, CDR1 is SGHTA and CDR2 is FQGNSA. V gave up 1 base and J gave up 1 base; unmatched junction bases: 7. The DNA of the CDR3 is TGTGCCAGCAGCTTAGAAGGGACAGTTAAATCCTACGAGCAGTACTTC. Translating it yields CASSLEGTVKSYEQYF. The entire variable domain, with the rest obtained from reference TRBV7-2 and TRBJ2-7, is as follows: GAGVSQSPSNKVTEKGKDVELRCDPISGHTALYWYRQSLGQGLEFLIYFQGNSAPDKSGLPSDRFSAERTGGSVSTLTIQRTQQEDSAVYLCASSLEGTVKSYEQYFGPGTRLTVT.

V usage is TRBV5-1 and J usage is TRBJ2-1; 9 bases agree with TRBD1. Germline V lookup: CDR1 SGHRS, CDR2 YFSETQ. CDR3 length: 16 residues. V trimming: 5 bases; J trimming: 7 bases; junction bases outside the gene matches: 13. The CDR3 DNA is TGCGCCAGCAGTTGGGGAACAGGGGGCTATCCGAATGAGCAGTTCTTC. Encoded protein: CASSWGTGGYPNEQFF.

The V and J genes are TRBV9 and TRBJ1-5; possible D gene TRBD1, 5 bases. Germline assignment: CDR1 SGDLS and CDR2 YYNGEE. V was clipped by 4 bases and J by 0 bases, with 8 bases between them. The CDR3 runs to 14 residues. In nucleotides, the CDR3 is TGTGCCAGCAGCCCCCAGGGTAGCAATCAGCCCCAGCATTTT. Translating it yields CASSPQGSNQPQHF.

V gene TRBV4-2 combines with J gene TRBJ1-4; 7 nucleotides agree with TRBD1. Germline V gene lookup returns CDR1 LGHNA and CDR2 YNFKEQ. V gave up 3 bases and J gave up 13 bases; unmatched junction bases: 11. There are 14 residues in the CDR3. The CDR3 is CASSHLGQVVSLFF. The CDR3 DNA follows: TGTGCCAGCAGCCATCTAGGACAGGTGGTTTCACTGTTTTTT.

The rearrangement uses TRBV28 and TRBJ1-5; D might be TRBD1 (6 bases). The CDR3 length is 15 residues. The germline V and J ends were trimmed by 6 bases and 2 bases, with 14 bases remaining between them. Per the germline V gene, CDR1 is MDHEN and CDR2 is SYDVKM. The CDR3 protein is CASSVTGLGNQPQHF. The CDR3 DNA follows: TGTGCCAGCAGCGTCACAGGGCTGGGCAATCAGCCCCAGCATTTT.

V and J are TRBV19 and TRBJ2-3; TRBD2 might be the D (5 bases). There are 15 residues in the CDR3. The V gene lost 2 bases and the J gene lost 2 bases, with 11 bases spanning the gap. Germline V gene data show CDR1 as LNHDA and CDR2 as SQIVND (reference sequence). CDR3 residues: CASSIMLANTDTQYF. DNA for the CDR3: TGTGCCAGTAGTATAATGCTAGCTAACACAGATACGCAGTATTTT. The variable domain in full, with the rest retrieved from reference TRBV19 and TRBJ2-3, is DGGITQSPKYLFRKEGQNVTLSCEQNLNHDAMYWYRQDPGQGLRLIYYSQIVNDFQKGDIAEGYSVSREKKESFPLTVTSAQKNPTAFYLCASSIMLANTDTQYFGPGTRLTVL.

V gene TRBV20-1 combines with J gene TRBJ1-1; D ambiguous. Trimming took off 3 bases at V and 13 bases at J, with 12 bases between the two ends. The CDR3 totals 10 residues. CDR1 is DFQATT, CDR2 SNEGSKA, per germline (reference sequence). DNA for the CDR3: TGCAGTGCTAGCGAGCGAGGGCATTTCTTT. It specifies CSASERGHFF.